Detailed here is one TCR beta chain. The antigen remains unidentified. Between the trimmed V and J ends, which lost 2 bases and 7 bases, there was a span of 14 bases. The CDR3 length is 15 residues. The germline CDR1 and CDR2 sequences are SEHNR and FQNEAQ (reference sequence). The source of the sample is a study of post-analysis software for immune sequencing data. Notes on the study in general: TRBV5-6, TRBV5-1 and TRBV20-1 were among roughly 5 TRBV segments more frequent in patients than controls. Strong same-batch co-clustering of samples appeared with F measure clustering.

Built from TCR beta cDNA, the libraries had unique molecular identifiers in them. With roughly 1 to 11 million T cells as the source, 450,000 to 600,000 cDNA molecules resulted. TCRdb re-called the PCR reads through MiXCR, storing one row per CDR3 protein. The sample carries some 800,000 distinct CDR3 sequences, 40% to 55% recorded once. J is TRBJ1-4 and V is TRBV7-9; D may be TRBD1 (6 bases). This receptor was taken from a girl aged 5-17 years with multiple sclerosis. The sample consisted of blood. CDR3 sequence reads: CASSLRGFEGEKLFF. CDR3 nucleotide sequence: TGTGCCAGCAGCTTAAGGGGGTTCGAAGGTGAAAAACTGTTTTTT.